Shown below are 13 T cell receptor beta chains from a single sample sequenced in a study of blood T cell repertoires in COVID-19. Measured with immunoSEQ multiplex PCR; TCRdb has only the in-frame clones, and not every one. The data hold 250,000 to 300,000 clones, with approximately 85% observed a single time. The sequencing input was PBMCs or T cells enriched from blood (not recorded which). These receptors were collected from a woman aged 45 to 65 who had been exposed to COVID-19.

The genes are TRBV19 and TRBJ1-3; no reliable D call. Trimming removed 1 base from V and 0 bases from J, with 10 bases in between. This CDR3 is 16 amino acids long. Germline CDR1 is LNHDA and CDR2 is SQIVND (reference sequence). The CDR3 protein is CASSIGSFRSGNTIYF. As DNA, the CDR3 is TGTGCCAGTAGTATAGGTTCCTTTCGCTCTGGAAACACCATATATTTT.

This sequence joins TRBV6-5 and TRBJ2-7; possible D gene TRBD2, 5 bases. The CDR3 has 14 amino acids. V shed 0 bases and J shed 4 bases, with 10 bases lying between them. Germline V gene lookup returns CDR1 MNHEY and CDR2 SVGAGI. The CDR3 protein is CASSYSSGGYEQYF. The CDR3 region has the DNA TGTGCCAGCAGTTACTCGAGCGGTGGTTACGAGCAGTACTTC.

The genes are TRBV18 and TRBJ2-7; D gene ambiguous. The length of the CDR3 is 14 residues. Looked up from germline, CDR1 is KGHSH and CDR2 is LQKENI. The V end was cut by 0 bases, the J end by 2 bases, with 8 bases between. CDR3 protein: CASSPPREPYEQYF. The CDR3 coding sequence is TGTGCCAGCTCACCACCTAGAGAGCCCTACGAGCAGTACTTC.

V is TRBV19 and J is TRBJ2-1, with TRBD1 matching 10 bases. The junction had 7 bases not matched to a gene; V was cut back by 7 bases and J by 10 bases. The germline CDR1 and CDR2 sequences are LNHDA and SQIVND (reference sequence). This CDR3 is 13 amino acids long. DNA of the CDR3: TGTGCCAGTACCACGGACAGGGGGTACGAGCAGTTCTTC. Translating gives CASTTDRGYEQFF.

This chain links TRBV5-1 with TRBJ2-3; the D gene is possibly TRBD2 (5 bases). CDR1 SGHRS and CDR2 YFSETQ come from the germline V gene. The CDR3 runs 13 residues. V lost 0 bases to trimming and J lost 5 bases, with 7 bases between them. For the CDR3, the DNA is TGCGCCAGCAGCTTGGATCGGGGAGATACGCAGTATTTT. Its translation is CASSLDRGDTQYF.

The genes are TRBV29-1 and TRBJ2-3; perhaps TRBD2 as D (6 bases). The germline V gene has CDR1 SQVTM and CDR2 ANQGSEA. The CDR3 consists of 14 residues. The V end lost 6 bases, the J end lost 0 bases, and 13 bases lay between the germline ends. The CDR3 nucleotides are TGCAGCGTCATTCGGGGGATCAGCACAGATACGCAGTATTTT. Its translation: CSVIRGISTDTQYF.

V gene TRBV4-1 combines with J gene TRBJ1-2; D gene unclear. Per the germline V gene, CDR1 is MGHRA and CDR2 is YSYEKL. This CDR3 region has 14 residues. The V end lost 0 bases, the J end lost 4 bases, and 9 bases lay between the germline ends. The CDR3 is CASSQEEGGYGYTF. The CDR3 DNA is TGCGCCAGCAGCCAAGAGGAGGGCGGCTATGGCTACACCTTC.

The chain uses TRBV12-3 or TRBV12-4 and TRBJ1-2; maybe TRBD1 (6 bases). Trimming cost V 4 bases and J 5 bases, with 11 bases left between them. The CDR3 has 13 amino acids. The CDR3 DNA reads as TGTGCCAGCAGTTACGGGACACATTATGGCTACACCTTC. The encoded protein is CASSYGTHYGYTF.

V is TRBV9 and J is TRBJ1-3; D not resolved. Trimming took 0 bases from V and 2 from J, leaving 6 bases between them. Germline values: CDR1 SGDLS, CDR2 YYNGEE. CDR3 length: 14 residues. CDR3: CASSVGEAGNTIYF. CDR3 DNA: TGTGCCAGCAGCGTAGGGGAGGCTGGAAACACCATATATTTT. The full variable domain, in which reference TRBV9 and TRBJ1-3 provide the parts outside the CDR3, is DSGVTQTPKHLITATGQRVTLRCSPRSGDLSVYWYQQSLDQGLQFLIQYYNGEERAKGNILERFSAQQFPDLHSELNLSSLELGDSALYFCASSVGEAGNTIYFGEGSWLTVV.

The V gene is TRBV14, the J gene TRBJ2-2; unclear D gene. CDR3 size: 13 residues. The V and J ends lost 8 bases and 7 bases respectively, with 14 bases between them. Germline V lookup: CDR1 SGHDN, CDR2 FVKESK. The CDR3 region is CASRPRRDGELFF. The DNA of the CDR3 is TGTGCCAGCCGGCCAAGGAGAGACGGGGAGCTGTTTTTT.

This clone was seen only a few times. CDR3 sequence reads: CATSGTANTEAFF. The CDR3 nucleotides read TGTGCCACCAGCGGGACAGCTAACACTGAAGCTTTCTTT. The chain combines TRBV15 with TRBJ1-1; 7 bases align to TRBD1. Losses at the gene ends were 5 bases for V and 2 bases for J; bases not matched to a gene: 2. The CDR3 is 13 residues long. Germline lookup yields CDR1 LNHNV and CDR2 YYDKDF (reference sequence).

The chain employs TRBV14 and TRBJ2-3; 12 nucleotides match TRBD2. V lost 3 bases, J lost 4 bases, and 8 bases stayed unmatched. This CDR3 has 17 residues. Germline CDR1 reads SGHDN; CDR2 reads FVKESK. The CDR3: CASSHGLAGWRADTQYF. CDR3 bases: TGTGCCAGCAGCCACGGACTAGCGGGGTGGAGGGCAGATACGCAGTATTTT. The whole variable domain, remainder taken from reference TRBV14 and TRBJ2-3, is EAGVTQFPSHSVIEKGQTVTLRCDPISGHDNLYWYRRVMGKEIKFLLHFVKESKQDESGMPNNRFLAERTGGTYSTLKVQPAELEDSGVYFCASSHGLAGWRADTQYFGPGTRLTVL.

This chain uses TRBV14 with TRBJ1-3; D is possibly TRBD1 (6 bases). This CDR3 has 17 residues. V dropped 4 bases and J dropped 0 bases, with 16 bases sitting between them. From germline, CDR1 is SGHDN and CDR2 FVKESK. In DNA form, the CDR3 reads TGTGCCAGCAGCCCGTTTACAGGGTACAGCTCTGGAAACACCATATATTTT. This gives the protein CASSPFTGYSSGNTIYF.